This T cell receptor (beta chain) was sequenced for a study of cytomegalovirus exposure and HLA in healthy donors. Findings and limits, study-wide: Most TCR sequences were rare, but some public TCRs occurred in many donors.

The PCR was carried out with 60 Vbeta primers and 13 Jbeta primers. Profiling relied on immunoSEQ multiplex PCR, and the TCRdb table lists in-frame clones only, not all of them. In total, the table holds some 130,000 clones. The CDR3 spans 15 residues. Per germline, CDR1 SGHVS and CDR2 FNYEAQ. With 5 bases removed from V and 0 bases from J, the gap between germline ends came to 13 bases. About this clone itself: What it recognizes is unknown.

Donors showed nominal health when sampled, although they likely had unrecorded immune exposures. The receptor's source is a woman aged 60-75 years in good health and CMV-seronegative. The chain has TRBV7-6 and TRBJ1-1; TRBD1 might be the D (6 bases). The source material was PBMCs. In nucleotides, the CDR3 is TGTGCCAGCAGCCGCCTGGGACAAATGAACACTGAAGCTTTCTTT. The encoded protein is CASSRLGQMNTEAFF.